This TCR beta chain comes out of a study of CD8 T cells in Susac syndrome. The RNA, roughly 0.45 to 1 ug, was put through reverse transcription using random hexamers. With immunoSEQ multiplex PCR, TCR beta CDR3 was amplified across 54 Vbeta and 13 Jbeta. TCRdb reprocessed the immunoSEQ multiplex PCR reads with MiXCR, giving one entry per CDR3 protein. Among 230,000 or so distinct CDR3 sequences listed, approximately 95% were seen once. V shed 5 bases, J shed 3 bases, and the junction held 4 bases outside the gene matches. CDR1 is SEHNR and CDR2 is FQNEAQ in the germline V gene (reference sequence). The CDR3 runs to 14 residues. Sequencing of TCR beta covered CD8+ and CD4+ T cells obtained from blood. The CD8+ and CD4+ T cells were isolated magnetically using a negative isolation approach, whereas the TEMRA cells were enriched by FACS.

Source material: CD4+ T cells from PBMCs. This TCR came from a human donor with multiple sclerosis. This chain connects TRBV7-9 to TRBJ2-7; 10 bases are shared with TRBD2. CDR3 DNA: TGTGCCAGCAGCCCTAGCGGGAGTCGCTACGAGCAGTACTTC. Its translation is CASSPSGSRYEQYF.